This T cell receptor (beta chain) was documented in a study of T cell responses to AZD1222 COVID-19 vaccine. Study-wide results and limits: Among the donors, most were white British and more were female, and clonal diversity was possibly underestimated. Spike-specific TCR breadth rose after two AZD1222 doses, and depth rose as well. Along spike, vaccine-associated CD4 TCRs were found throughout, with dominance at 160-218 and 743-854.

The assay was immunoSEQ multiplex PCR, and TCRdb's table has in-frame clones only and misses some. The data show over 100,000 clones, 94% seen once. This clone turned up a few times. Its antigen is unknown. Germline V gene lookup returns CDR1 MNHEY and CDR2 SMNVEV (reference sequence). V dropped 4 bases and J dropped 0 bases, with 10 bases sitting between them. This CDR3 has 16 amino acids. This chain uses TRBV27 with TRBJ2-6; TRBD1 might be the D (6 bases). The sample in question was peripheral blood, obtained on day 0 of AZD1222 vaccination. This receptor was taken from an adult in good health. CDR3 loop: CASSSGHYSGANVLTF. The CDR3 DNA reads TGTGCCAGCAGTTCGGGACATTACTCTGGGGCCAACGTCCTGACTTTC.